The 21 T cell receptor beta chains below were found in one sample sequenced in a study of T cell responses to AZD1222 COVID-19 vaccine. Here immunoSEQ multiplex PCR was the method, and the copy in TCRdb shows in-frame clones only, minus some. Of about 93,000 clones listed, 80% to 90% are singletons. The source was peripheral blood, collected on day 0 of AZD1222 vaccination. These receptors were taken from an adult in good health.

The chain has TRBV6-5 and TRBJ1-5; the match to TRBD1 covers 9 bases. The V gene's germline CDR1 is MNHEY and CDR2 SVGAGI. V gave up 6 bases and J gave up 5 bases; unmatched junction bases: 8. The CDR3 has 15 amino acids. The CDR3 spells CASRSTGGRYQPQHF. As DNA, the CDR3 is TGTGCCAGCAGATCGACAGGGGGTAGATATCAGCCCCAGCATTTT.

This rearrangement joins TRBV4-1 to TRBJ1-4; 7 bases are shared with TRBD1. Per the germline V gene, CDR1 is MGHRA and CDR2 is YSYEKL. The CDR3 covers 17 residues. After removal of 3 bases from V and 4 bases from J, the junction contained 11 bases not matched to a gene. CDR3 DNA sequence: TGCGCCAGCAGCCAGGGTATATTTGGACAGGTTAATGAAAAACTGTTTTTT. This encodes CASSQGIFGQVNEKLFF.

The chain couples TRBV30 to TRBJ2-3, with a tentative D call TRBD2 (5 bases). This CDR3 is 11 amino acids long. Germline V gene data show CDR1 as GTSNPN and CDR2 as SVGIG (reference sequence). V dropped 3 bases and J dropped 8 bases, with 9 bases sitting between them. CDR3: CAWSASGTQYF. CDR3 sequence (DNA): TGTGCCTGGAGCGCAAGCGGTACGCAGTATTTT.

The chain links TRBV3-1 (or the pseudogene TRBV3-2) to TRBJ2-3; 9 nucleotides line up with TRBD1. This CDR3 region has 16 residues. Trimming cost V 2 bases and J 1 base; bases outside gene matches: 4. Germline V lookup: CDR1 LGHDT, CDR2 YNNKEL (reference sequence). The CDR3 nucleotides read TGTGCCAGCAGCCAACCGGGACAGGGTGGCACAGATACGCAGTATTTT. Residues: CASSQPGQGGTDTQYF.

The genes are TRBV6-6 and TRBJ2-5; no clear D gene. Germline-derived CDR1 and CDR2 are MNHNY and SVGAGI (reference sequence). Trimming removed 6 bases at V and 4 bases at J, with 9 bases between. This CDR3 is 12 amino acids long. CDR3 loop: CASSYRGETQYF. The CDR3 bases are TGTGCCAGCAGCTACCGCGGAGAGACCCAGTACTTC.

There are a few counts of this clone. The chain carries TRBV11-3 and TRBJ1-5; D gene ambiguous. Germline lookup yields CDR1 SGHNT and CDR2 YENEEA. Between the trimmed V and J ends, which lost 0 bases and 2 bases, there was a span of 5 bases. The CDR3 loop spans 14 amino acids. The CDR3 loop is CASSLDGGNQPQHF. CDR3 nucleotides: TGTGCCAGCAGCTTAGACGGTGGCAATCAGCCCCAGCATTTT.

This chain uses TRBV19 with TRBJ2-3; 7 bases map to TRBD1. The germline V gene has CDR1 LNHDA and CDR2 SQIVND (reference sequence). This CDR3 is built from 16 residues. The trim removed 6 bases at V and 3 bases at J, leaving 12 bases unmatched. CDR3: CASSPSQGVSTDTQYF. As DNA, the CDR3 is TGTGCCAGTAGCCCCAGTCAGGGGGTGAGTACAGATACGCAGTATTTT.

The CDR3 spells CASSQDRRVGHEQYF. DNA for the CDR3: TGTGCCAGCAGCCAAGATCGGAGGGTTGGCCACGAGCAGTACTTC. This rearrangement joins TRBV3-1 (or the pseudogene TRBV3-2) to TRBJ2-7, with TRBD2 as a possible D gene (6 bases). V dropped 0 bases and J dropped 5 bases, with 14 bases sitting between them. CDR1 LGHDT and CDR2 YNNKEL come from the germline V gene (reference sequence). CDR3 length equals 15 residues.

This chain uses TRBV27 with TRBJ1-1, with a possible D match to TRBD1 (6 bases). Between the trimmed V and J ends, which lost 2 bases and 7 bases, there was a span of 11 bases. Germline values: CDR1 MNHEY, CDR2 SMNVEV (reference sequence). The CDR3 totals 13 residues. The CDR3: CASSLTWTDEAFF. The CDR3 region has the DNA TGTGCCAGCAGTTTAACCTGGACAGATGAAGCTTTCTTT.

The chain links TRBV6-5 to TRBJ1-2; TRBD1 agrees at 7 bases. The V gene end was trimmed by 2 bases and the J gene end by 4 bases; junction bases not matched to a gene: 4. This CDR3 comprises 14 residues. CDR1 and CDR2 (germline): MNHEY, SVGAGI. The CDR3 loop reads CASSYQQGPYGYTF. The DNA of the CDR3 is TGTGCCAGCAGTTACCAACAGGGGCCCTATGGCTACACCTTC.

The chain joins TRBV6-5 to TRBJ2-7, with TRBD1 matching over 7 bases. The CDR3 sequence is 14 residues long. Germline V lookup: CDR1 MNHEY, CDR2 SVGAGI. V dropped 8 bases and J dropped 4; count of bases not matched to a gene: 11. CDR3 sequence (DNA): TGTGCCAGCGCTAGGGCAGGGGGAACGTACGAGCAGTACTTC. The encoded protein is CASARAGGTYEQYF.

This clone was counted once. The chain uses TRBV2 and TRBJ2-1; TRBD2 matches at 15 bases. The CDR3 contains 18 residues. The V gene end was trimmed by 6 bases and the J gene end by 4 bases; junction bases not matched to a gene: 10. The germline V gene encodes CDR1 SNHLY and CDR2 FYNNEI. The CDR3 reads CASSAGLAGGPKYNEQFF. The CDR3 DNA sequence: TGTGCCAGCAGCGCAGGACTAGCGGGAGGGCCGAAGTACAATGAGCAGTTCTTC.

This clone has only one observation. As DNA, the CDR3 is TGTGCCAGCAGCTTAGTATTGGGGAGCACAGATACGCAGTATTTT. Encoded protein: CASSLVLGSTDTQYF. The V call is TRBV11-2, the J call TRBJ2-3, with unresolved D. The V end was cut by 1 base, the J end by 0 bases, with 8 bases between. CDR1 is SGHAT, CDR2 FQNNGV, per germline. The CDR3 is 15 amino acids.

CDR3 in DNA: TGTGCCAGCAGTGAGACGATAAATGAAAAACTGTTTTTT. As protein: CASSETINEKLFF. This chain links TRBV25-1 with TRBJ1-4; D gene ambiguous. V shed 3 bases and J shed 5 bases, with 7 bases lying between them. The CDR3 consists of 13 residues. Germline loops: CDR1 MGHDK, CDR2 SYGVNS.

This rearrangement joins TRBV5-6 to TRBJ1-1, with 9 bases fitting TRBD1. This CDR3 region has 14 residues. With 4 bases clipped from V and 4 bases from J, the junction kept 5 bases outside the gene matches. Per the germline V gene, CDR1 is SGHDT and CDR2 is YYEEEE. The CDR3 DNA follows: TGTGCCAGCAGCCAGGGACAGGGAATCACTGAAGCTTTCTTT. This sequence encodes CASSQGQGITEAFF.

The count of this clone is one. The chain uses TRBV9 and TRBJ2-5, with 16 bases matching TRBD2. The germline CDR1 and CDR2 sequences are SGDLS and YYNGEE. CDR3 length: 18 residues. Trimming at V came to 4 bases and at J to 5 bases, leaving 11 bases not matched to a gene. The CDR3 protein is CASSPGTSGGAGIETQYF. DNA for the CDR3: TGTGCCAGCAGCCCCGGGACTAGCGGGGGGGCCGGTATCGAGACCCAGTACTTC.

This chain links TRBV15 with TRBJ2-1, with a possible D match to TRBD2 (6 bases). Trimming took 5 bases from V and 7 from J, leaving 12 bases between them. CDR1 is LNHNV, CDR2 YYDKDF, per germline (reference sequence). This CDR3 has 13 amino acids. The CDR3 is CATSSLRGNEQFF. The CDR3 region has the DNA TGTGCCACCAGCTCTCTCCGGGGGAATGAGCAGTTCTTC.

This clone was seen once. V and J are TRBV14 and TRBJ2-7; 7 bases map to TRBD2. Germline V gene sequence: CDR1 SGHDN, CDR2 FVKESK. V trimming: 1 base; J trimming: 3 bases; junction bases outside the gene matches: 6. This CDR3 comprises 15 residues. CDR3 loop: CASSQVFSGGYEQYF. In DNA, the CDR3 is TGTGCCAGCAGCCAAGTATTCTCGGGAGGCTACGAGCAGTACTTC.

There are a few counts of this clone. The chain recombines TRBV24-1 with TRBJ1-5, with D possibly being TRBD1 (5 bases). Germline V gene sequence: CDR1 KGHDR, CDR2 SFDVKD. Trimming took off 4 bases at V and 3 bases at J, with 15 bases between the two ends. There are 16 residues in the CDR3. The CDR3 region has the DNA TGTGCCACCAGTGACTCCCGGCCAGGGATCAATCAGCCCCAGCATTTT. Encoded protein: CATSDSRPGINQPQHF.

The V call is TRBV5-4, the J call TRBJ2-2, with a weak D call TRBD1 (5 bases). V dropped 1 base and J dropped 3 bases, with 13 bases sitting between them. CDR1 is SGHNT and CDR2 is YYREEE in the germline V gene (reference sequence). This CDR3 contains 16 residues. CDR3 residues: CASSLKYRSDTGELFF. As DNA, the CDR3 is TGTGCCAGCAGCTTGAAGTACAGGTCGGACACCGGGGAGCTGTTTTTT.

This chain connects TRBV12-5 to TRBJ1-5; TRBD1 matches 7 bases. CDR1 and CDR2 (germline): LGHNT, FRNRAP. Trimming removed 9 bases from V and 6 bases from J; junction bases left unmatched: 8. The CDR3 loop spans 13 amino acids. CDR3 in amino acids: CASSGTEGQPQHF. The CDR3 DNA follows: TGTGCTAGCTCCGGGACAGAGGGTCAGCCCCAGCATTTT.